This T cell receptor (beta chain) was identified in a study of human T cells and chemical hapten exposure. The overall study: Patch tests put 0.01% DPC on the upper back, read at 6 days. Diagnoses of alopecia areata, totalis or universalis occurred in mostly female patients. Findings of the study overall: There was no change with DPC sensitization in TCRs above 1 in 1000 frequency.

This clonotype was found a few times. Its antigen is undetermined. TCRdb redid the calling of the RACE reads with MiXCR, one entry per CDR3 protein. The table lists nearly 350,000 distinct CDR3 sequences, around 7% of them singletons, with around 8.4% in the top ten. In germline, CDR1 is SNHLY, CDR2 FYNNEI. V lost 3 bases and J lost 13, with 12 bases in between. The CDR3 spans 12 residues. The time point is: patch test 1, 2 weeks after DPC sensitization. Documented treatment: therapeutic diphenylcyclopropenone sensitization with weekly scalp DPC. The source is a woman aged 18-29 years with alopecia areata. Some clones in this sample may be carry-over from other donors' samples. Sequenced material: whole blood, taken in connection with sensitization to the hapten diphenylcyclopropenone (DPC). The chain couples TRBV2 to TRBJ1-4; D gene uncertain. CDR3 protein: CASSDQALGLFF. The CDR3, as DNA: TGTGCCAGCAGTGACCAGGCCCTTGGACTGTTTTTT.